The 2 T cell receptor beta chains presented below share a single source sample, sequenced in a study of cytomegalovirus exposure and HLA in healthy donors. The PCR had 60 Vbeta and 13 Jbeta primers. The method was immunoSEQ multiplex PCR; TCRdb's version includes in-frame clones alone and lacks a portion of them. The table for this sample gives roughly 62,000 clones. The source material was PBMCs. The source of these receptors is a young woman in good health and CMV-seronegative.

The chain couples TRBV19 to TRBJ1-5; D possibly corresponds to TRBD1 (5 bases). Trimming removed 4 bases from V and 9 bases from J, with 16 bases in between. This CDR3 comprises 14 residues. CDR1 is LNHDA and CDR2 is SQIVND in the germline V gene (reference sequence). For the CDR3, the DNA is TGTGCCAGTAGTAGGGGCTTCAATAACGGGCCCCAGCATTTT. It codes for CASSRGFNNGPQHF.

This rearrangement joins TRBV5-1 to TRBJ1-1; possible D gene TRBD1, 6 bases. Germline values: CDR1 SGHRS, CDR2 YFSETQ. V was trimmed by 4 bases and J by 1 base, leaving 8 bases between them. The CDR3 totals 13 residues. Here the CDR3 DNA reads TGCGCCAGCAGCCGACAGGAGAACACTGAAGCTTTCTTT. Translating gives CASSRQENTEAFF.